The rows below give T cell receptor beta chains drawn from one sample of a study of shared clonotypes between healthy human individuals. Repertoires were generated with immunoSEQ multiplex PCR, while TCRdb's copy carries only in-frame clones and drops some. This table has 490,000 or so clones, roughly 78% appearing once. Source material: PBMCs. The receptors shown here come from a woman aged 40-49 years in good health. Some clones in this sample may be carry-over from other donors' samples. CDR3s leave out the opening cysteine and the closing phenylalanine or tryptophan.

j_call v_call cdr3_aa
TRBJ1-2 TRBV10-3 AISESTGQGNGYT
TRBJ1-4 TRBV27 ASSPWTVPTNEKLF
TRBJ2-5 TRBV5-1 ASSFGTGETQY
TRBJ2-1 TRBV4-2 ASSQDSGSHNEQF
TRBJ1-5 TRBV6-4 ASSYSSGGNQPQH
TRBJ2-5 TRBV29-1 SVVIGGGETQY
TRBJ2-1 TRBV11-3 ASSLGELARGPDEQF
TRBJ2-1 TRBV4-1 ASSQAPFSSYNEQF
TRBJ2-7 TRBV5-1 ASSMGTGDHEQY
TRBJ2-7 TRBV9 ASSVGDHSYEQY
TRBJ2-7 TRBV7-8 ASSLGTGNGVGEQY
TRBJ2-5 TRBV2 ASTRGAQETQY
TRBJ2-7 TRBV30 AWTHGPGDYEQY
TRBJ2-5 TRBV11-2 ASSLNRQGGGETQY
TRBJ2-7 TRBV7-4 ARNEQY
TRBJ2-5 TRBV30 AWSGDRGETQY
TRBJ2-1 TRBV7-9 ASSLSGVPYSYNEQF
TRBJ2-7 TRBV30 AWSSGDPYEQY
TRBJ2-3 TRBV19 ASSRTGGTDTQY
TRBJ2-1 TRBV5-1 ASSLEGSGTNNEQF
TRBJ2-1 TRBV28 ASGSPGEVISDEQF
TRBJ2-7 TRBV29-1 SAGQGGEQY
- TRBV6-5 ASAQSSYEQY
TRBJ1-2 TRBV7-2 ASSFTGPSYGYT
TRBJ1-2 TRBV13 ASSLRVQGNYGYT
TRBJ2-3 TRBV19 ASSIDRGRGDTQY
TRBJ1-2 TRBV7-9 ASSPYGETRNYGYT
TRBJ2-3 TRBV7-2 ASSLVVGTDTQY
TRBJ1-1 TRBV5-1 ASSLGENTEAF
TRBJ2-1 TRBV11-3 ASSSRTSGNLDEQF
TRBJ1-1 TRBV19 ASSLTGSTLMNTEAF
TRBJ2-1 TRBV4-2 ASSPLAPPSGRGGNEQF
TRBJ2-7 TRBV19 ASRGQGIPYEQY
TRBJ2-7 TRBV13 ASSSAGTGSYEQY
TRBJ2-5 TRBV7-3 ASSPQGLREETQY
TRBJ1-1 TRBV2 ASSSEGNTEAF
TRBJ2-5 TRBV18 ASSVSATGETQY
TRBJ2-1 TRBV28 ASSFASGRSEQF
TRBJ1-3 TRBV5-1 ASRRGQERNTIY
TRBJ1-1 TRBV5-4 ASSWVQTGAEAF
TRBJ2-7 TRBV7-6 ASSPGTSGSYEQY